The 5 T cell receptor beta chains in this list originate from one sample, sequenced in a study of blood T cell repertoires in COVID-19. Repertoires were generated with immunoSEQ multiplex PCR, while TCRdb's copy carries only in-frame clones and drops some. The table records under 200,000 clones, about four fifths of them present only once. Sequencing used peripheral blood. The origin of the receptors is an older woman with COVID-19, enrolled during active disease.

This clone was detected only once. This chain links TRBV2 with TRBJ1-4, with D tentatively TRBD1 (5 bases). The germline gives CDR1 SNHLY, CDR2 FYNNEI. Trimming stripped 7 bases from V and 7 bases from J, with 10 bases between. The CDR3 spans 12 residues. The CDR3 loop reads CASKGVGEKLFF. CDR3 DNA sequence: TGTGCCAGCAAAGGGGTCGGTGAAAAACTGTTTTTT. The complete variable domain, with remaining parts taken from reference TRBV2 and TRBJ1-4, reads EPEVTQTPSHQVTQMGQEVILRCVPISNHLYFYWYRQILGQKVEFLVSFYNNEISEKSEIFDDQFSVERPDGSNFTLKIRSTKLEDSAMYFCASKGVGEKLFFGSGTQLSVL.

In nucleotides, the CDR3 is TGTGCCAGCAGTTCCTTCGACCGACTAGCAGTAGATACGCAGTATTTT. Translation: CASSSFDRLAVDTQYF. V gene TRBV27 combines with J gene TRBJ2-3; TRBD2 matches at 7 bases. CDR3 length: 16 amino acids. V was clipped by 4 bases and J by 5 bases; unmatched bases: 12. From germline, CDR1 is MNHEY and CDR2 SMNVEV (reference sequence).

This chain connects TRBV27 to TRBJ1-1; no clear D gene. The CDR3 loop spans 14 amino acids. Germline-derived CDR1 and CDR2 are MNHEY and SMNVEV (reference sequence). V lost 5 bases, J lost 4 bases, and 14 bases lay in between. The chain's CDR3 is CASSVTSAGTEAFF. DNA for the CDR3: TGTGCCAGCAGTGTAACAAGCGCGGGCACTGAAGCTTTCTTT.

V gene TRBV10-3 combines with J gene TRBJ1-1, with 9 bases identical to TRBD1. The junction had 9 bases not matched to a gene; V was cut back by 5 bases and J by 5 bases. CDR1 is ENHRY, CDR2 SYGVKD, per germline. The CDR3 runs to 15 residues. This CDR3 reads CAISREQGARTEAFF. Here the CDR3 DNA reads TGTGCCATCAGTAGGGAACAGGGGGCAAGGACTGAAGCTTTCTTT.

This clone was seen a handful of times. The CDR3 nucleotides are TGTGCCAGCAGTTCAACCATGCGGGGGTGGGGCTATGGCTACACCTTC. Translation gives CASSSTMRGWGYGYTF. V gene TRBV6-5 combines with J gene TRBJ1-2; D may be TRBD1 (5 bases). The CDR3 sequence is 16 residues long. Trimming shortened V by 4 bases and J by 4 bases, and 19 bases separated the two germline ends. Germline CDR1 reads MNHEY; CDR2 reads SVGAGI.